These 20 T cell receptor beta chains were sequenced from one sample in a study of T cell responses to AZD1222 COVID-19 vaccine. Clones were read by immunoSEQ multiplex PCR, and TCRdb kept only the in-frame ones, dropping some. The sample contains fewer than 150,000 clones, 90% of which appear only once. The sample in question was peripheral blood, obtained 28 days after the second AZD1222 dose. These receptors were obtained from an adult who received the AZD1222 COVID-19 vaccine.

The chain links TRBV5-6 to TRBJ1-2; the match to TRBD1 covers 9 bases. The CDR3 loop spans 14 amino acids. V shed 6 bases, J shed 1 base, and the junction held 4 bases outside the gene matches. CDR1 and CDR2 (germline): SGHDT, YYEEEE. The CDR3, as DNA: TGTGCCAGCAACAGGGACAGGGTTAACTATGGCTACACCTTC. It translates to CASNRDRVNYGYTF.

The chain has TRBV29-1 and TRBJ1-2; 7 bases align to TRBD1. V shed 4 bases and J 6 bases; nucleotides not matched to a gene: 11. The CDR3 contains 14 residues. The germline V gene has CDR1 SQVTM and CDR2 ANQGSEA. The CDR3 protein is CSVAGGRGDNGYTF. The CDR3 coding sequence is TGCAGCGTTGCGGGGGGCAGGGGGGATAATGGCTACACCTTC.

In this sample, this clone turned up once. The genes are TRBV7-2 and TRBJ2-4, with no clear D. Germline CDR1 is SGHTA and CDR2 is FQGNSA. The CDR3 has 14 amino acids. V was trimmed by 5 bases and J by 5 bases, leaving 13 bases between them. CDR3 coding DNA: TGTGCCAGCAGCGATTTTATGGTCGAAAACATTCAGTACTTC. The encoded protein is CASSDFMVENIQYF.

This chain links TRBV5-1 with TRBJ2-2, with TRBD2 matching 16 bases. Germline CDR1 SGHRS, CDR2 YFSETQ. The CDR3 runs 18 residues. Losses at the gene ends were 4 bases for V and 4 bases for J; bases not matched to a gene: 7. The CDR3 DNA sequence: TGCGCCAGCAGCGAACCGGGACTAGCGGGAGGGATCACCGGGGAGCTGTTTTTT. Protein sequence: CASSEPGLAGGITGELFF.

The chain is built from TRBV19 and TRBJ2-1; TRBD2 matches at 11 bases. Unmatched junction bases numbered 7, after V lost 9 bases and J lost 3 bases. CDR3 size: 15 residues. Per germline, CDR1 LNHDA and CDR2 SQIVND (reference sequence). The CDR3 DNA reads TGTGCCAGCAACCCTACTAGCGGGGGCTACAATGAGCAGTTCTTC. Its translation: CASNPTSGGYNEQFF.

The rearrangement joins TRBV6-5 to TRBJ2-1; tentatively, D is TRBD1 or TRBD2 (6 bases each). Trimming removed 7 bases at V and 7 bases at J, with 17 bases between. The germline V gene has CDR1 MNHEY and CDR2 SVGAGI. This CDR3 is 14 amino acids long. CDR3 in amino acids: CASTTLGGWNEQFF. Here the CDR3 DNA reads TGTGCCAGCACCACCCTGGGGGGCTGGAATGAGCAGTTCTTC.

This chain joins TRBV7-7 and TRBJ2-5; either TRBD1 or TRBD2 may fit D (5 bases each). This CDR3 comprises 14 residues. Trimming cost V 1 base and J 8 bases, with 14 bases left between them. Germline V gene sequence: CDR1 SSHAT, CDR2 FNYEAQ (reference sequence). CDR3 coding DNA: TGTGCCAGCAGCTTAGAAGGGGACCTGAGAACCCAGTACTTC. The encoded protein is CASSLEGDLRTQYF.

This clone was counted a few times. J is TRBJ2-1 and V is TRBV9, with 11 nucleotides matching TRBD2. The CDR3 has 16 residues. CDR1 is SGDLS, CDR2 YYNGEE, per germline. Losses at the gene ends were 3 bases for V and 7 bases for J; bases not matched to a gene: 9. The CDR3, as DNA: TGTGCCAGCAGCGGGGTAGCGGGGGGGCCTGGGAATGAGCAGTTCTTC. As protein: CASSGVAGGPGNEQFF.

The chain couples TRBV19 to TRBJ1-4; tentative D call: TRBD1 (5 bases). There are 15 residues in the CDR3. The germline V gene has CDR1 LNHDA and CDR2 SQIVND (reference sequence). The ends were cut back, 6 bases at V and 3 bases at J, with 14 bases in the middle. The DNA of the CDR3 is TGTGCCAGTAGCCCGGGTGGGGCTGCTAATGAAAAACTGTTTTTT. Its protein product is CASSPGGAANEKLFF.

The rearrangement joins TRBV7-6 to TRBJ2-7, with a weak D call TRBD2 (5 bases). CDR1 is SGHVS and CDR2 is FNYEAQ in the germline V gene. V lost 5 bases and J lost 6, with 20 bases in between. This CDR3 region has 15 residues. CDR3 in amino acids: CASSPRLAAAGEQYF. The DNA for the CDR3 is TGTGCCAGCAGCCCAAGGCTGGCCGCGGCGGGCGAGCAGTACTTC.

The gene calls are TRBV10-3 and TRBJ1-1; a possible D gene is TRBD1 (6 bases). In germline, CDR1 is ENHRY, CDR2 SYGVKD. The CDR3 loop spans 15 amino acids. The germline V and J ends were trimmed by 7 bases and 3 bases, with 18 bases remaining between them. The CDR3 DNA reads as TGTGCCATCAAAGGGGGAAGAGAATCGGACACTGAAGCTTTCTTT. Its translation is CAIKGGRESDTEAFF.

J is TRBJ2-5 and V is TRBV27, with 11 nucleotides matching TRBD1. The V gene end was trimmed by 3 bases and the J gene end by 5 bases; junction bases not matched to a gene: 2. Germline CDR1 MNHEY, CDR2 SMNVEV (reference sequence). The CDR3 is 14 amino acids. CDR3 amino acids: CASSFGTGGETQYF. The CDR3 DNA follows: TGTGCCAGCAGTTTTGGGACAGGGGGGGAGACCCAGTACTTC.

The rearrangement links TRBV5-5 to TRBJ2-3; D is unresolved. The CDR3 is made up of 15 amino acids. The V end lost 2 bases, the J end lost 6 bases, and 16 bases lay between the germline ends. Germline CDR1 and CDR2: SGHKS and YYEKEE (reference sequence). Here the CDR3 reads CASSLMGNPTDTQYF. The CDR3, as DNA: TGTGCCAGCAGCTTAATGGGGAATCCCACGGATACGCAGTATTTT. The full variable domain, its missing parts supplied by reference TRBV5-5 and TRBJ2-3, is DAGVTQSPTHLIKTRGQQVTLRCSPISGHKSVSWYQQVLGQGPQFIFQYYEKEERGRGNFPDRFSARQFPNYSSELNVNALLLGDSALYLCASSLMGNPTDTQYFGPGTRLTVL.

The rearrangement uses TRBV10-3 and TRBJ1-4, with D possibly matching TRBD1 (6 bases). V was clipped by 4 bases and J by 7 bases, with 10 bases between them. This CDR3 comprises 13 residues. Looked up from germline, CDR1 is ENHRY and CDR2 is SYGVKD. Here the CDR3 DNA reads TGTGCCATCAGTGTGAAGGGGGGTGAAAAACTGTTTTTT. This sequence encodes CAISVKGGEKLFF.

The rearrangement uses TRBV9 and TRBJ2-2; 12 nucleotides align to TRBD2. V lost 1 base to trimming and J lost 2 bases; unmatched junction nucleotides: 6. The CDR3 covers 18 residues. The germline gives CDR1 SGDLS, CDR2 YYNGEE. The CDR3 DNA reads as TGTGCCAGCAGCGTATTAGCTAGCGGGGGGGCAAACACCGGGGAGCTGTTTTTT. It codes for CASSVLASGGANTGELFF. Full variable domain (remainder filled in from reference TRBV9 and TRBJ2-2): DSGVTQTPKHLITATGQRVTLRCSPRSGDLSVYWYQQSLDQGLQFLIQYYNGEERAKGNILERFSAQQFPDLHSELNLSSLELGDSALYFCASSVLASGGANTGELFFGEGSRLTVL.

This clone was picked up one time. V usage is TRBV5-1 and J usage is TRBJ2-5; D unresolved. Per germline, CDR1 SGHRS and CDR2 YFSETQ. This CDR3 is built from 12 residues. Trimming pared 5 bases from V and 0 bases from J, leaving 5 bases between. The DNA for the CDR3 is TGCGCCAGCAGGCCCGACCAAGAGACCCAGTACTTC. This sequence encodes CASRPDQETQYF.

This clone was observed a few times. The V call is TRBV7-6, the J call TRBJ1-3, with D perhaps TRBD1 (6 bases). The CDR3 has 17 amino acids. Germline lookup yields CDR1 SGHVS and CDR2 FNYEAQ. V lost 1 base, J lost 1 base, and 14 bases lay in between. CDR3 DNA sequence: TGTGCCAGCAGCTTAGGGGGGGGCCGACGGTCTGGAAACACCATATATTTT. This codes for CASSLGGGRRSGNTIYF.

J is TRBJ2-7 and V is TRBV6-2 or TRBV6-3; the D is unclear. Between the trimmed V and J ends, which lost 0 bases and 7 bases, there was a span of 4 bases. The CDR3 spans 11 residues. Germline CDR1 reads MNHEY; CDR2 reads SVGEGT. The CDR3 region has the DNA TGTGCCAGCAGTTACTCGTTTGAGCAGTACTTC. Translation gives CASSYSFEQYF.

V usage is TRBV28 and J usage is TRBJ2-7, with 9 bases lining up with TRBD1. Germline loops: CDR1 MDHEN, CDR2 SYDVKM. J lost 2 bases, V lost 7 bases, and 6 bases had no gene match. The CDR3 contains 14 residues. CDR3 residues: CASTMDRGPYEQYF. In nucleotides, the CDR3 is TGTGCCAGCACCATGGACAGGGGTCCCTACGAGCAGTACTTC.

The rearrangement joins TRBV12-5 to TRBJ1-1, with 8 nucleotides matching TRBD1. V shed 2 bases, J shed 1 base, and the junction held 9 bases outside the gene matches. The CDR3 has 17 residues. CDR1 and CDR2 from the germline V gene are LGHNT and FRNRAP. The CDR3 region is CASGLTKTGEENTEAFF. CDR3 nucleotide sequence: TGTGCTAGTGGTTTGACCAAGACAGGGGAAGAGAACACTGAAGCTTTCTTT.